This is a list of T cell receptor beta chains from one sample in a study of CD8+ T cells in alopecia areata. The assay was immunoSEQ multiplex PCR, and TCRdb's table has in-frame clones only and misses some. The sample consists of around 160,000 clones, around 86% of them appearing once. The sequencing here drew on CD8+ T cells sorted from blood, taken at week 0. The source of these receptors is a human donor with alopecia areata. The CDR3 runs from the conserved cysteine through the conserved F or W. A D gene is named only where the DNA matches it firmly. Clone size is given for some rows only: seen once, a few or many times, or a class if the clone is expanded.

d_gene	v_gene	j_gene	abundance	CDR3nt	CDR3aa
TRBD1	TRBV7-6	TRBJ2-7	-	TGTGCCAGCAGCTTAGACAGGGGACCCTACGAGCAGTACTTC	CASSLDRGPYEQYF
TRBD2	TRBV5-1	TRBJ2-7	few	TGCGCCAGCAGCCCACTAGCGGACACCTACGAGCAGTACTTC	CASSPLADTYEQYF
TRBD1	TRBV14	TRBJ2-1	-	TGTGCCAGCAGCCAAGCCCTCCAGGGGGCATGGGATGAGCAGTTCTTC	CASSQALQGAWDEQFF
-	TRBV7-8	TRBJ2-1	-	TGTGCCAGCAGCCACACCGGGGAGCAGTTCTTC	CASSHTGEQFF
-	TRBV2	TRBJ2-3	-	TGTGCCAGCAGACCTAGGGCAGGGCTCACAGATACGCAGTATTTT	CASRPRAGLTDTQYF
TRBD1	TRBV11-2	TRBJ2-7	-	TGTGCCAGCAGCTCCACCGGGACAGGCTCCTACGAGCAGTACTTC	CASSSTGTGSYEQYF
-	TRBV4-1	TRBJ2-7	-	TGCGCCAGCAGCCAAGAACAGTCTGGGGGGTACGAGCAGTACTTC	CASSQEQSGGYEQYF
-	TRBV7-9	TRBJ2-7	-	TGTGCCAGCAGCTTAGACAGTTCCTACGAGCAGTACTTC	CASSLDSSYEQYF
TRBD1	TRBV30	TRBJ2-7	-	TGTGCCTGGAGCTTCGGGACAGGGGGCGTCTACGAGCAGTACTTC	CAWSFGTGGVYEQYF
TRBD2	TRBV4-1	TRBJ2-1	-	TGCGCCAGCAGCCAAGTTGTGGGGGGGAATGAGCAGTTCTTC	CASSQVVGGNEQFF
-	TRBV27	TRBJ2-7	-	TGTGCCAGCAGTTTATCGGCGGGTCTCCCCTACTACGAGCAGTACTTC	CASSLSAGLPYYEQYF
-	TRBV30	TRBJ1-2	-	TGTGCCTGGAGTGGGGGAGGCGGCTACACCTTC	CAWSGGGGYTF
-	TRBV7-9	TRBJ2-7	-	TGTGCCAGCAGCTCAGGGCTCGAGCAGTACTTC	CASSSGLEQYF
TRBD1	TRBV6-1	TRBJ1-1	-	TGTGCCAGCAGTGGAAAGACAGGGTGGACTGAAGCTTTCTTT	CASSGKTGWTEAFF
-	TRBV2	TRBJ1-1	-	TGTGCCAGCAGAGGTAGGCGTGAAGCTTTCTTT	CASRGRREAFF
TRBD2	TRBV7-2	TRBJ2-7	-	TGTGCCAGCAGTCCCACTAGCGGTTCTACAGAGCAGTACTTC	CASSPTSGSTEQYF
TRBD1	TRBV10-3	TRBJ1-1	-	TGTGCCATCAGTGAGCCACAGGGGGCGGCGGTTAAAGCTTTCTTT	CAISEPQGAAVKAFF
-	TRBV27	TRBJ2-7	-	TGTGCCAGCAGCCAGGGGGGCTCCTACGAGCAGTACTTC	CASSQGGSYEQYF
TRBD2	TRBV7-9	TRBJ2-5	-	TGTGCCAGCAGCCCAGGGACTAGCGGGAGCCCCCGCACCCAAGAGACCCAGTACTTC	CASSPGTSGSPRTQETQYF
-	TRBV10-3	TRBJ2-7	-	TGTGCCATCAGTGAGGCTACAAGGTTCTACGAGCAGTACTTC	CAISEATRFYEQYF
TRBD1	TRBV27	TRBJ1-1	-	TGTGCCAGCAGTTTATTAAGGACAGGTCATACTGAAGCTTTCTTT	CASSLLRTGHTEAFF
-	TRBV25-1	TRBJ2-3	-	TGTGCCAGCTCTCCGAGCGCGAGAGTAGATACGCAGTATTTT	CASSPSARVDTQYF
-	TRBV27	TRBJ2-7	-	TGTGCCAGCAGTTTAACAGCACTCTCCTACGAGCAGTACTTC	CASSLTALSYEQYF
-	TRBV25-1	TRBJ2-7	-	TGTGCCAGCAGTGAATATTTCCCAGGCCGCCCGGACGAGCAGTACTTC	CASSEYFPGRPDEQYF
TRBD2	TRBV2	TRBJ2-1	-	TGTGCCAGCAGTGGCTGTGGGACTAGGTGTTTCGATGAGCAGTTCTTC	CASSGCGTRCFDEQFF
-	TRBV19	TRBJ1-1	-	TGTGCCAGTAGTATCAAAGGGGCCTCTTACACTGAAGCTTTCTTT	CASSIKGASYTEAFF
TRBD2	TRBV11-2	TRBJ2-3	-	TGTGCCAGCAGCTTCGGTAGCGGGAGAGGGCCAGATACGCAGTATTTT	CASSFGSGRGPDTQYF
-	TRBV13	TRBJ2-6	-	TGTGCCAGCAGCTTAGGCCTACTAGGAGGGGGAATCTCTGGGGCCAACGTCCTGACTTTC	CASSLGLLGGGISGANVLTF
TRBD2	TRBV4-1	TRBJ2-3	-	TGCGCCAGCAGCCAAGTGGGACTAGCGGGATACACCAATACGCAGTATTTT	CASSQVGLAGYTNTQYF
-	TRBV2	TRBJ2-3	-	TGTGCCAGCGGAGCTCAAACTAGCACAGATACGCAGTATTTT	CASGAQTSTDTQYF
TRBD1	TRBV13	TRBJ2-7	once	TGTGCCAGCAGCTCCCGGGACAGGGGGCTGAGAGAGCAGTACTTC	CASSSRDRGLREQYF
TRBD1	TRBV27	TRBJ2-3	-	TGTGCCAGCAGTCACAGGGGAGATACGCAGTATTTT	CASSHRGDTQYF
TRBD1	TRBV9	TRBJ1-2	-	TGTGCCAGCAGCGTAGTGGGGACAGGGGGTAACTATGGCTACACCTTC	CASSVVGTGGNYGYTF
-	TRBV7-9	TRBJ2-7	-	TGTGCCAGCAGCTCTTGGGCTAGCGCCGAGCAGTACTTC	CASSSWASAEQYF
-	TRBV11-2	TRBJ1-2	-	TGTGCCAGCAGCTTAGTGGGGCAGGGTTATGGCTACACCTTC	CASSLVGQGYGYTF
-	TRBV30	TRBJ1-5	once	TGTGCCTGGAGTGGAGACGGGATGCAGCCCCAGCATTTT	CAWSGDGMQPQHF
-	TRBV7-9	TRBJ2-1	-	TGTGCCAGCAGCTGGGCAGAGAATGAGCAGTTCTTC	CASSWAENEQFF
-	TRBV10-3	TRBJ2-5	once	TGTGCCATCAGTGAAGATTCTTTTGACAATCGACAAGAGACCCAGTACTTC	CAISEDSFDNRQETQYF
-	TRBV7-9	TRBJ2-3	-	TGTGCCAGCAGCTTAGGCCCGGATACGCAGTATTTT	CASSLGPDTQYF
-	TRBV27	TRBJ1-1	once	TGTGCCAGCAGTTTATCGCAAATCCTGAACACTGAAGCTTTCTTT	CASSLSQILNTEAFF
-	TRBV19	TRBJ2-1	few	TGTGCCAGTAGTCTAAGCAATGAGCAGTTCTTC	CASSLSNEQFF
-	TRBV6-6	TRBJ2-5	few	TGTGCCAGCAGTTTCCAATCACAGGGCCCACAAGAGACCCAGTACTTC	CASSFQSQGPQETQYF
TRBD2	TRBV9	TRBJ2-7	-	TGTGCCAGCAGCATTAGCGGGAGCTCCTACGAGCAGTACTTC	CASSISGSSYEQYF
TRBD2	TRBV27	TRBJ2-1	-	TGTGCCAGCAGTTCCCTTGCGGGAGGATCCTACAATGAGCAGTTCTTC	CASSSLAGGSYNEQFF
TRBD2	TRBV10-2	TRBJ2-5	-	TGCGCCAGCAGTGGAGCTAGCGGGGAAGAGACCCAGTACTTC	CASSGASGEETQYF
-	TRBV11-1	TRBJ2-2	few	TGTGCCAGCGTTCCACCCGTCGGGACCGGGGAGCTGTTTTTT	CASVPPVGTGELFF